This T cell receptor beta chain originates from a study of cytomegalovirus exposure and HLA in healthy donors. Overall study results and limits: Using the classifier, cytomegalovirus status was reportedly diagnosed with high specificity and sensitivity. Later analysis identified a missense DCLRE1C variant that was linked to TCR beta V- and J-gene trimming.

Details on this clone: Its antigen is unidentified.

Germline CDR1 reads SGHAT; CDR2 reads FQDESV (reference sequence). The germline V and J ends were trimmed by 2 bases and 1 base, with 8 bases remaining between them. This CDR3 comprises 14 residues. Primers: 60 Vbeta forward and 13 Jbeta reverse. The protocol was immunoSEQ multiplex PCR, while the TCRdb copy is restricted to in-frame clones and leaves out a portion. The sample shows 120,000 to 150,000 clones, around 79% of them seen only once. Sequenced input: PBMCs. This TCR derives from a woman in her 30s in good health and CMV-seronegative. This rearrangement joins TRBV11-1 to TRBJ1-1; D unclear. The CDR3 sequence: CASSLYGKNTEAFF. CDR3 DNA sequence: TGTGCCAGCAGCTTATACGGGAAGAACACTGAAGCTTTCTTT.